This T cell receptor beta chain was identified during a study of T cell changes during pregnancy in multiple sclerosis. Only in-frame clones appear in the TCRdb table, and some are missing; sequencing was by immunoSEQ multiplex PCR. The sample has 73,000 or so clones, about 90% seen once; the top ten hold about 0.92%. The CDR3 contains 11 residues. Germline lookup yields CDR1 SGHRS and CDR2 YFSETQ. V lost 2 bases and J lost 10, with 7 bases in between. Sample: peripheral blood, taken in the second trimester of pregnancy. This TCR came from a female donor with multiple sclerosis, enrolled in a pregnancy study. The chain employs TRBV5-1 and TRBJ2-1; D call uncertain. CDR3 sequence reads: CASSLTQEQFF. CDR3 coding DNA: TGCGCCAGCAGCTTAACACAGGAGCAGTTCTTC.